What follows are 24 T cell receptor beta chains derived from one specimen sequenced in a study of vaccination effects on CD4 cells after COVID-19. The antigens of these receptors remain unknown. With roughly nine days of culture completed, CD4+ T cells were isolated. Each participant was given two doses of one vaccine (BNT162b2 or mRNA-1273). Assay: immunoSEQ multiplex PCR; the TCRdb copy retains only in-frame clones and omits some. This table has fewer than 75,000 clones, less than 80% appearing once. The sample in question was CD4+ T cells from PBMCs cultured without peptide, obtained after COVID-19 vaccination. All receptors come from a human donor who received a COVID-19 vaccine.

The chain joins TRBV9 to TRBJ1-3; possibly TRBD1 for D (6 bases). The CDR3 contains 15 residues. V was cut by 4 bases and J by 2 bases, with 13 bases left in between. Germline loops: CDR1 SGDLS, CDR2 YYNGEE. The CDR3 reads CASSPLGAAGNTIYF. In DNA, the CDR3 is TGTGCCAGCAGCCCCCTGGGGGCCGCTGGAAACACCATATATTTT.

This clone appeared a few times. This CDR3 is CASSSWNWRVNTEAFF. The CDR3 DNA reads as TGTGCCAGCAGCAGTTGGAACTGGAGGGTGAACACTGAAGCTTTCTTT. J is TRBJ1-1 and V is TRBV5-8, with D hard to call. CDR3 length equals 16 residues. V was shortened by 4 bases and J by 0 bases, with 16 bases between the two germline ends. Germline V gene data show CDR1 as SGHTS and CDR2 as YDEGEE.

This clone was seen once. The rearrangement joins TRBV30 to TRBJ2-5; TRBD2 might be the D (6 bases). Trimming pared 6 bases from V and 2 bases from J, leaving 16 bases between. CDR3 length equals 14 residues. The germline V gene encodes CDR1 GTSNPN and CDR2 SVGIG (reference sequence). This CDR3 reads CACTPGGNQETQYF. The DNA for the CDR3 is TGTGCCTGTACACCAGGAGGGAATCAAGAGACCCAGTACTTC.

J is TRBJ2-3 and V is TRBV11-3, with 7 bases fitting TRBD1. Germline V gene lookup returns CDR1 SGHNT and CDR2 YENEEA. This CDR3 has 14 residues. The V and J ends lost 5 bases and 2 bases, in that order; junction bases with no gene match: 4. The CDR3 sequence is CASSRDSVTDTQYF. CDR3 DNA sequence: TGTGCCAGCAGCCGGGACAGTGTCACAGATACGCAGTATTTT. The variable domain in full, completed from reference TRBV11-3 and TRBJ2-3, reads EAGVVQSPRYKIIEKKQPVAFWCNPISGHNTLYWYLQNLGQGPELLIRYENEEAVDDSQLPKDRFSAERLKGVDSTLKIQPAELGDSAVYLCASSRDSVTDTQYFGPGTRLTVL.

The chain has TRBV6-5 and TRBJ2-1; 8 bases line up with TRBD2. The junction had 7 bases not matched to a gene; V was cut back by 7 bases and J by 8 bases. This CDR3 spans 13 amino acids. Germline V gives CDR1 MNHEY, CDR2 SVGAGI. CDR3 in amino acids: CASKNGGADEQFF. In nucleotides, the CDR3 is TGTGCCAGCAAAAACGGGGGGGCCGATGAGCAGTTCTTC.

The V and J genes are TRBV7-2 and TRBJ1-2, with D hard to call. The CDR3 covers 14 residues. V was trimmed by 0 bases and J by 3 bases, leaving 8 bases between them. Germline loops: CDR1 SGHTA, CDR2 FQGNSA. The CDR3 protein is CASSLAGQYYGYTF. The CDR3 DNA reads TGTGCCAGCAGCTTAGCGGGTCAGTACTATGGCTACACCTTC.

The chain uses TRBV11-2 and TRBJ1-1; 9 nucleotides line up with TRBD1. The CDR3 consists of 18 residues. Germline V gene lookup returns CDR1 SGHAT and CDR2 FQNNGV. The ends lost 2 bases at V and 0 bases at J; junction bases unmatched: 10. The chain's CDR3 is CASSLRTPGQGVNTEAFF. The DNA of the CDR3 is TGTGCCAGCAGCTTAAGGACGCCGGGACAGGGAGTGAACACTGAAGCTTTCTTT. Looking up the rest from reference TRBV11-2 and TRBJ1-1 gives the full variable domain: EAGVAQSPRYKIIEKRQSVAFWCNPISGHATLYWYQQILGQGPKLLIQFQNNGVVDDSQLPKDRFSAERLKGVDSTLKIQPAKLEDSAVYLCASSLRTPGQGVNTEAFFGQGTRLTVV.

J is TRBJ2-5 and V is TRBV18, with 12 positions matching TRBD1. With V trimmed by 3 bases and J by 5 bases, 4 bases remained unmatched. CDR3 length: 15 residues. Germline-derived CDR1 and CDR2 are KGHSH and LQKENI. In nucleotides, the CDR3 is TGTGCCAGCTCACCGGGACAGGGGGCGCGGGAGACCCAGTACTTC. Its protein is CASSPGQGARETQYF.

The chain uses TRBV4-1 and TRBJ1-2; unclear D gene. V shed 0 bases and J shed 8 bases, with 25 bases lying between them. This CDR3 has 18 residues. CDR1 and CDR2 (germline): MGHRA, YSYEKL. CDR3 loop: CASSQEIGPQLAFGGYTF. The CDR3 DNA reads TGCGCCAGCAGCCAAGAAATTGGACCACAACTGGCCTTCGGCGGCTACACCTTC.

This chain connects TRBV9 to TRBJ2-3; TRBD2 agrees at 7 bases. Trimming took 4 bases from V and 6 from J; bases not matched to a gene: 8. Germline loops: CDR1 SGDLS, CDR2 YYNGEE. The CDR3 totals 14 residues. The CDR3 DNA sequence: TGTGCCAGCAGCCTCCCGGGGGGTTCGGATACGCAGTATTTT. Its translation is CASSLPGGSDTQYF.

The chain carries TRBV6-5 and TRBJ1-5; 10 bases are a match to TRBD1. Trimming at V came to 0 bases and at J to 10 bases, leaving 6 bases not matched to a gene. CDR3 size: 15 residues. Germline lookup yields CDR1 MNHEY and CDR2 SVGAGI. The CDR3 reads CASSYSGQGLEPQHF. The DNA for the CDR3 is TGTGCCAGCAGTTACTCGGGACAGGGGTTAGAACCCCAGCATTTT.

The rearrangement links TRBV5-5 to TRBJ2-3; TRBD2 agrees at 7 bases. Looked up from germline, CDR1 is SGHKS and CDR2 is YYEKEE (reference sequence). The CDR3 totals 16 residues. V lost 4 bases and J lost 1; bases outside the gene matches: 9. CDR3 nucleotide sequence: TGTGCCAGCAGCACCTTCGCAGGGAGGGGCACAGATACGCAGTATTTT. Translated, it gives CASSTFAGRGTDTQYF.

The V and J genes are TRBV30 and TRBJ2-6, with a weak D call TRBD1 (5 bases). V lost 6 bases to trimming and J lost 1 base, with 16 bases between them. The CDR3 contains 16 residues. CDR1 and CDR2 (germline): GTSNPN, SVGIG (reference sequence). The CDR3 protein is CACYRYLGSGANVLTF. DNA for the CDR3: TGTGCCTGTTACAGGTATTTGGGGTCTGGGGCCAACGTCCTGACTTTC.

In its sample, this clone was seen a few times. V gene TRBV5-1 combines with J gene TRBJ2-7, with 10 bases matching TRBD1. The CDR3 loop spans 14 amino acids. Germline V CDR1 and CDR2: SGHRS, YFSETQ. V shed 3 bases and J 6 bases; nucleotides not matched to a gene: 6. The CDR3 DNA sequence: TGCGCCAGCAGCTCCACCGGGACAGGGGTCGAGCAGTACGTC. As protein: CASSSTGTGVEQYV.

The genes are TRBV18 and TRBJ1-5, with TRBD1 identical over 7 bases. With 4 bases clipped from V and 0 bases from J, the junction kept 3 bases outside the gene matches. The germline gives CDR1 KGHSH, CDR2 LQKENI. The CDR3 totals 15 residues. In nucleotides, the CDR3 is TGTGCCAGCTCACGAGGGGGCTATAGCAATCAGCCCCAGCATTTT. It specifies CASSRGGYSNQPQHF.

This clone came up once. The J gene is TRBJ2-3, the V gene TRBV7-3, with D unclear. Germline V gene data show CDR1 as SGHTA and CDR2 as FQGTGA. V dropped 2 bases and J dropped 4 bases, with 13 bases sitting between them. This CDR3 has 15 residues. Written as DNA, the CDR3 is TGTGCCAGCAGCTTAGTTGTTGGAAGACCAGATACGCAGTATTTT. As protein: CASSLVVGRPDTQYF.

CDR3 nucleotides: TGTGCCAGCAGTTTGATAGTGGCTAGCGGGGAGACCCAGTACTTC. Translating gives CASSLIVASGETQYF. The chain joins TRBV28 to TRBJ2-5; TRBD2 matches at 8 bases. The CDR3 is made up of 15 amino acids. The V and J ends lost 3 bases and 5 bases, in that order; junction bases with no gene match: 8. Germline CDR1 MDHEN, CDR2 SYDVKM.

In this sample, this clone turned up once. In DNA, the CDR3 is TGTGCCAGTAGGGGAGCCCAAACGAACACCGGGGAGCTGTTTTTT. Amino acid sequence: CASRGAQTNTGELFF. The genes are TRBV19 and TRBJ2-2, with D maybe TRBD2 (5 bases). V dropped 6 bases and J dropped 0 bases, with 11 bases sitting between them. The CDR3 covers 15 residues. Germline V lookup: CDR1 LNHDA, CDR2 SQIVND (reference sequence).

The V gene is TRBV7-3, the J gene TRBJ2-1, with 12 bases that match TRBD2. Looked up from germline, CDR1 is SGHTA and CDR2 is FQGTGA. With 1 base clipped from V and 0 bases from J, the junction kept 16 bases outside the gene matches. This CDR3 contains 22 residues. The CDR3 region has the DNA TGTGCCAGCAGCTTAAGGGGTCCCATGGCTAGCGGGGGGGGGAGCTCCTACAATGAGCAGTTCTTC. Its protein product is CASSLRGPMASGGGSSYNEQFF.

The gene calls are TRBV9 and TRBJ2-2; D is perhaps TRBD1 or TRBD2 (5 bases each). The CDR3 contains 17 residues. Germline V gene lookup returns CDR1 SGDLS and CDR2 YYNGEE. With 3 bases removed from V and 4 bases from J, the gap between germline ends came to 19 bases. CDR3 region: CASSAQFVGDPTGELFF. The DNA for the CDR3 is TGTGCCAGCAGCGCCCAATTCGTGGGGGATCCCACCGGGGAGCTGTTTTTT. The full variable domain, completed using reference TRBV9 and TRBJ2-2, is DSGVTQTPKHLITATGQRVTLRCSPRSGDLSVYWYQQSLDQGLQFLIQYYNGEERAKGNILERFSAQQFPDLHSELNLSSLELGDSALYFCASSAQFVGDPTGELFFGEGSRLTVL.

V and J are TRBV7-2 and TRBJ2-1; 9 nucleotides agree with TRBD2. Germline CDR1 is SGHTA and CDR2 is FQGNSA. J gave up 13 bases and V 4 bases, and 14 bases lay outside the gene matches. The length of the CDR3 is 15 residues. The CDR3 DNA reads TGTGCCAGCAGCTCTAGACCGGGACTAGCAACGTCCCAGTTCTTC. It translates to CASSSRPGLATSQFF.

V gene TRBV5-1 combines with J gene TRBJ2-1; TRBD2 matches 9 bases. The CDR3 runs to 15 residues. Losses at the gene ends were 4 bases for V and 4 bases for J; bases not matched to a gene: 6. Germline-derived CDR1 and CDR2 are SGHRS and YFSETQ. Written as DNA, the CDR3 is TGCGCCAGCAGCCCCAGACTAGCGGATTACAATGAGCAGTTCTTC. Translation gives CASSPRLADYNEQFF. The variable domain in full, with the rest retrieved from reference TRBV5-1 and TRBJ2-1, is KAGVTQTPRYLIKTRGQQVTLSCSPISGHRSVSWYQQTPGQGLQFLFEYFSETQRNKGNFPGRFSGRQFSNSRSEMNVSTLELGDSALYLCASSPRLADYNEQFFGPGTRLTVL.

V is TRBV11-3 and J is TRBJ2-3; 7 bases fit TRBD1. Germline V lookup: CDR1 SGHNT, CDR2 YENEEA. There are 14 residues in the CDR3. The V gene end was trimmed by 3 bases and the J gene end by 4 bases; junction bases not matched to a gene: 4. CDR3 bases: TGTGCCAGCAGCTTGTTAGGGGGCTCAGATACGCAGTATTTT. Amino acids: CASSLLGGSDTQYF.

This chain joins TRBV19 and TRBJ1-1, with 9 bases that match TRBD1. V gave up 9 bases and J gave up 5 bases; unmatched junction bases: 4. Germline values: CDR1 LNHDA, CDR2 SQIVND (reference sequence). The CDR3 is 12 amino acids. The CDR3 sequence is CARGQGGTEAFF. The CDR3, as DNA: TGTGCCAGGGGACAGGGAGGGACTGAAGCTTTCTTT.